The 7 T cell receptor beta chains listed next were all sequenced from one sample in a study of cytomegalovirus exposure and HLA in healthy donors. The PCR employed 60 Vbeta primers together with 13 Jbeta primers. Sequencing used immunoSEQ multiplex PCR; TCRdb keeps in-frame clones, though not all of them. Among under 200,000 clones listed, around 76% were seen once. Sequencing was done on a sample of PBMCs. The receptors come from a woman aged 30 to 39 in good health and CMV-seropositive.

This clone was found a few times. CDR3 amino acids: CASSPSGGRVGNEQFF. DNA of the CDR3: TGTGCCAGCAGTCCCTCAGGCGGGAGGGTTGGCAATGAGCAGTTCTTC. The rearrangement uses TRBV27 and TRBJ2-1; 9 nucleotides line up with TRBD2. The J segment lost 6 bases and the V segment lost 5 bases, leaving 11 bases of the junction unmatched. Germline assignment: CDR1 MNHEY and CDR2 SMNVEV (reference sequence). CDR3 length equals 16 residues.

The genes are TRBV6-5 and TRBJ1-2; 7 nucleotides match TRBD1. V lost 7 bases, J lost 2 bases, and 4 bases stayed unmatched. The CDR3 consists of 13 residues. Germline V lookup: CDR1 MNHEY, CDR2 SVGAGI. CDR3 region: CASTPGQNYGYTF. CDR3 in DNA: TGTGCCAGCACCCCGGGACAGAACTATGGCTACACCTTC.

This clone has a handful of counts. The chain carries TRBV30 and TRBJ2-7, with TRBD2 matching over 7 bases. The CDR3 is 13 residues long. Trimming removed 4 bases from V and 4 bases from J; junction bases left unmatched: 7. In germline, CDR1 is GTSNPN, CDR2 SVGIG (reference sequence). CDR3: CAWKAGVRYEQYF. CDR3 sequence (DNA): TGTGCCTGGAAGGCGGGAGTTAGGTACGAGCAGTACTTC.

This chain links TRBV12-5 with TRBJ2-7, with a possible D match to TRBD1 (5 bases). The length of the CDR3 is 13 residues. Germline lookup yields CDR1 LGHNT and CDR2 FRNRAP. Deletions cut 7 bases from V and 1 base from J, with 11 bases between. The CDR3 region is CASALDTSYEQYF. The CDR3 nucleotides read TGTGCTAGTGCCCTGGACACATCCTACGAGCAGTACTTC.

This chain joins TRBV2 and TRBJ1-4; D is unresolved. From germline, CDR1 is SNHLY and CDR2 FYNNEI. The CDR3 contains 11 residues. Trimming left V 4 bases short and J 15 bases short, with 12 bases between. The CDR3 protein is CASSVRGRMFF. In nucleotides, the CDR3 is TGTGCCAGCAGTGTGCGAGGGAGAATGTTTTTT.

The V gene is TRBV5-1, the J gene TRBJ1-4; D possibly corresponds to TRBD1 (6 bases). V shed 3 bases and J shed 7 bases, with 19 bases lying between them. Per germline, CDR1 SGHRS and CDR2 YFSETQ. The CDR3 has 16 residues. The CDR3 here is CASSSRYRESSEKLFF. CDR3 nucleotides: TGCGCCAGCAGCTCGCGGTACAGGGAGTCTAGTGAAAAACTGTTTTTT.

The chain employs TRBV7-2 and TRBJ1-5; 12 nucleotides line up with TRBD1. J gave up 6 bases and V 5 bases, and 5 bases lay outside the gene matches. CDR3 length: 15 residues. CDR1 is SGHTA and CDR2 is FQGNSA in the germline V gene. CDR3 DNA: TGTGCCAGCAGCCCGGGACAGGGGGCGTTTCAGCCCCAGCATTTT. Amino acid sequence: CASSPGQGAFQPQHF. Combining the CDR3 with reference TRBV7-2 and TRBJ1-5 gives the whole variable domain GAGVSQSPSNKVTEKGKDVELRCDPISGHTALYWYRQSLGQGLEFLIYFQGNSAPDKSGLPSDRFSAERTGGSVSTLTIQRTQQEDSAVYLCASSPGQGAFQPQHFGDGTRLSIL.